One sample yielded the 21 T cell receptor beta chains listed below, sequenced in a study of blood T cell repertoires in COVID-19. Clones were read by immunoSEQ multiplex PCR, and TCRdb kept only the in-frame ones, dropping some. The sample includes some 150,000 clones, about 80% of them seen just once. The material sequenced was peripheral blood. These receptors originate from a woman aged 70-85 years with acute or convalescent COVID-19.

This sequence joins TRBV5-1 and TRBJ1-6, with 10 positions matching TRBD1. CDR1 SGHRS and CDR2 YFSETQ come from the germline V gene. The CDR3 totals 15 residues. J was trimmed by 7 bases and V by 0 bases; bases with no gene match: 1. The CDR3 nucleotides read TGCGCCAGCAGCTTGGAGGGACAGGGGAATTCACCCCTCCACTTT. Residues: CASSLEGQGNSPLHF.

The rearrangement uses TRBV27 and TRBJ2-5; tentative D call: TRBD2 (5 bases). The V end was cut by 5 bases, the J end by 5 bases, with 21 bases between. The CDR3 is made up of 16 amino acids. Looked up from germline, CDR1 is MNHEY and CDR2 is SMNVEV (reference sequence). CDR3 loop: CASSPQTGSRAETQYF. CDR3 bases: TGTGCCAGCAGTCCCCAAACGGGGTCCCGCGCGGAGACCCAGTACTTC.

The V gene is TRBV9, the J gene TRBJ2-5; 9 bases line up with TRBD1. Germline lookup yields CDR1 SGDLS and CDR2 YYNGEE. The CDR3 sequence is 16 residues long. V dropped 2 bases and J dropped 5; count of bases not matched to a gene: 10. CDR3 sequence: CASSVTPFGTGETQYF. The DNA for the CDR3 is TGTGCCAGCAGCGTCACTCCATTTGGGACAGGGGAGACCCAGTACTTC. The full variable domain, in which reference TRBV9 and TRBJ2-5 provide the parts outside the CDR3, is DSGVTQTPKHLITATGQRVTLRCSPRSGDLSVYWYQQSLDQGLQFLIQYYNGEERAKGNILERFSAQQFPDLHSELNLSSLELGDSALYFCASSVTPFGTGETQYFGPGTRLLVL.

The gene calls are TRBV5-1 and TRBJ2-5; weak D call: TRBD1 (7 bases). The CDR3 is 16 residues long. The germline CDR1 and CDR2 sequences are SGHRS and YFSETQ. V was shortened by 2 bases and J by 1 base, with 15 bases between the two germline ends. The CDR3 DNA reads TGCGCCAGCAGCTTAGGGACCCAGGGGGGCCAAGAGACCCAGTACTTC. Translating gives CASSLGTQGGQETQYF.

This clone was recorded once. The chain employs TRBV28 and TRBJ2-1; tentatively, D is TRBD2 (6 bases). CDR1 and CDR2 from the germline V gene are MDHEN and SYDVKM. Trimming pared 2 bases from V and 7 bases from J, leaving 12 bases between. This CDR3 has 14 amino acids. The CDR3 here is CASSLVGRGNEQFF. DNA for the CDR3: TGTGCCAGCAGTTTAGTGGGGCGGGGTAATGAGCAGTTCTTC.

This chain joins TRBV11-2 and TRBJ2-1, with TRBD2 matching over 12 bases. This CDR3 region has 11 residues. Germline CDR1 reads SGHAT; CDR2 reads FQNNGV. Trimming at V came to 10 bases and at J to 10 bases, leaving 2 bases not matched to a gene. CDR3 coding DNA: TGTGCCACTACTAGCGGGGGGGAGCAGTTCTTC. Translating it yields CATTSGGEQFF.

This chain joins TRBV6-1 and TRBJ1-4; 9 bases are shared with TRBD1. The CDR3 has 16 residues. In germline, CDR1 is MNHNS, CDR2 SASEGT. V gave up 1 base and J gave up 6 bases; unmatched junction bases: 6. The CDR3 loop is CASSEGPGTGHEKLFF. CDR3 nucleotides: TGTGCCAGCAGTGAAGGGCCCGGGACAGGGCATGAAAAACTGTTTTTT.

The CDR3 reads CASSPRGTSGGAGTDTQYF. CDR3 sequence (DNA): TGTGCCAGCAGTCCACGAGGGACTAGCGGGGGGGCCGGCACAGATACGCAGTATTTT. This chain links TRBV6-6 with TRBJ2-3; 16 bases map to TRBD2. CDR1 is MNHNY and CDR2 is SVGAGI in the germline V gene (reference sequence). The CDR3 sequence is 19 residues long. Trimming cost V 5 bases and J 1 base; bases outside gene matches: 9.

V gene TRBV4-1 combines with J gene TRBJ1-2, with unresolved D. The CDR3 covers 16 residues. Germline CDR1 and CDR2: MGHRA and YSYEKL. Deletions cut 3 bases from V and 3 bases from J, with 17 bases between. The CDR3 region is CASSQLGAGVDYGYTF. CDR3 nucleotide sequence: TGCGCCAGCAGCCAGCTTGGTGCCGGGGTCGACTATGGCTACACCTTC.

Regarding this clone: Other DNA sequences within the sample encode an identical CDR3. CDR3 DNA sequence: TGTGCCAGCAGTTCCTCCCAGGGGGAGGCTAACTATGGCTACACCTTC. This encodes CASSSSQGEANYGYTF. This chain joins TRBV28 and TRBJ1-2, with 7 bases fitting TRBD1. The CDR3 has 16 residues. Germline loops: CDR1 MDHEN, CDR2 SYDVKM. V lost 4 bases, J lost 0 bases, and 8 bases stayed unmatched.

This clone was picked up one time. This chain joins TRBV15 and TRBJ1-1, with 9 bases aligning to TRBD1. This CDR3 is built from 16 residues. Losses at the gene ends were 5 bases for V and 6 bases for J; bases not matched to a gene: 13. Germline V gives CDR1 LNHNV, CDR2 YYDKDF (reference sequence). This CDR3 reads CATSGRYRGRGAEAFF. Here the CDR3 DNA reads TGTGCCACCAGCGGCCGGTACAGGGGGCGCGGGGCTGAAGCTTTCTTT.

The chain employs TRBV5-4 and TRBJ2-3; 8 bases line up with TRBD2. CDR1 and CDR2 from the germline V gene are SGHNT and YYREEE (reference sequence). The junction had 7 bases not matched to a gene; V was cut back by 4 bases and J by 3 bases. The CDR3 is 15 residues long. The CDR3 bases are TGTGCCAGCAGCCCTGGGGTAGCGGGGACAGATACGCAGTATTTT. Amino acids: CASSPGVAGTDTQYF.

The V gene is TRBV7-2, the J gene TRBJ2-7; 8 positions match TRBD1. Germline CDR1 SGHTA, CDR2 FQGNSA. There are 15 residues in the CDR3. The junction had 7 bases not matched to a gene; V was cut back by 5 bases and J by 1 base. Here the CDR3 reads CASSHRDRPSYEQYF. CDR3 nucleotide sequence: TGTGCCAGCAGCCACCGGGACAGGCCTTCCTACGAGCAGTACTTC.

About this clone itself: Different DNA sequences within this sample yield the same CDR3. This chain connects TRBV7-9 to TRBJ2-1; D not certain. Germline CDR1 reads SEHNR; CDR2 reads FQNEAQ (reference sequence). V lost 1 base to trimming and J lost 6 bases, with 7 bases between them. The CDR3 contains 13 residues. As DNA, the CDR3 is TGTGCCAGCAGCTTAGGGCTGGCCAATGAGCAGTTCTTC. The encoded protein is CASSLGLANEQFF.

The chain links TRBV5-1 to TRBJ2-2; TRBD2 matches at 9 bases. V dropped 5 bases and J dropped 1; count of bases not matched to a gene: 3. In germline, CDR1 is SGHRS, CDR2 YFSETQ. The CDR3 is 15 residues long. For the CDR3, the DNA is TGCGCCAGCAGGACTAGCGGAGAGAACACCGGGGAGCTGTTTTTT. Protein: CASRTSGENTGELFF. The variable domain in full, completed from reference TRBV5-1 and TRBJ2-2, reads KAGVTQTPRYLIKTRGQQVTLSCSPISGHRSVSWYQQTPGQGLQFLFEYFSETQRNKGNFPGRFSGRQFSNSRSEMNVSTLELGDSALYLCASRTSGENTGELFFGEGSRLTVL.

The genes are TRBV15 and TRBJ1-3; D gene ambiguous. Germline lookup yields CDR1 LNHNV and CDR2 YYDKDF (reference sequence). The V end lost 6 bases, the J end lost 0 bases, and 6 bases lay between the germline ends. There are 13 residues in the CDR3. The CDR3, as DNA: TGTGCCACCAGGGAGTTCTCTGGAAACACCATATATTTT. It codes for CATREFSGNTIYF.

This clone was counted a few times. The rearrangement links TRBV12-5 to TRBJ2-2; TRBD2 matches 10 bases. Germline CDR1 is LGHNT and CDR2 is FRNRAP. This CDR3 comprises 17 residues. The ends lost 0 bases at V and 7 bases at J; junction bases unmatched: 8. The CDR3 DNA reads as TGTGCTAGTGGTTTGGTATCTAGCGGGAGCAAGGGCGGGGAGCTGTTTTTT. Translated, it gives CASGLVSSGSKGGELFF.

The chain has TRBV6-2 or TRBV6-3 and TRBJ2-3, with 12 bases lining up with TRBD2. Germline V gives CDR1 MNHEY, CDR2 SVGEGT. Trimming at V came to 6 bases and at J to 4 bases, leaving 11 bases not matched to a gene. The CDR3 runs to 17 residues. The DNA of the CDR3 is TGTGCCAGCAGCGAATCTCTAGCGGGAGGGCCACCAGATACGCAGTATTTT. Its protein product is CASSESLAGGPPDTQYF.

The chain uses TRBV27 and TRBJ1-5, with D maybe TRBD1 (5 bases). The germline CDR1 and CDR2 sequences are MNHEY and SMNVEV (reference sequence). Deletions cut 2 bases from V and 1 base from J, with 12 bases between. The CDR3 totals 16 residues. DNA of the CDR3: TGTGCCAGCAGTTTAAGGCAGGGAAAAAGCAATCAGCCCCAGCATTTT. It translates to CASSLRQGKSNQPQHF.

The chain employs TRBV15 and TRBJ1-1; D unresolved. The CDR3 covers 14 residues. V was trimmed by 6 bases and J by 3 bases, leaving 14 bases between them. Germline V gene lookup returns CDR1 LNHNV and CDR2 YYDKDF (reference sequence). DNA of the CDR3: TGTGCCACCAGGGCTCGGAGGGCGGACACTGAAGCTTTCTTT. As protein: CATRARRADTEAFF.

The V and J genes are TRBV7-2 and TRBJ2-7; 7 nucleotides agree with TRBD2. The CDR3 runs 12 residues. CDR1 and CDR2 from the germline V gene are SGHTA and FQGNSA. This CDR3 is CAAGRDSYEQYF. The CDR3 DNA is TGTGCTGCGGGGAGGGACTCCTACGAGCAGTACTTC.